Below are 27 T cell receptor beta chains sequenced from a single sample in a study of T cells in localized non-small cell lung cancer. The table came from immunoSEQ multiplex PCR; TCRdb's copy has only in-frame clones and leaves some out. The sample lists about 2,700 clones, 25% to 35% seen once, with around 14% in the top ten. Sample: lung tumor tissue, taken before any cancer treatment. The receptors were gathered from a woman between 40 and 69 years old with stage III lung adenocarcinoma.

The gene calls are TRBV6-8 and TRBJ2-5, with 9 nucleotides matching TRBD2. This CDR3 spans 14 amino acids. Per the germline V gene, CDR1 is MNHGY and CDR2 is SAAAGT. V was pared by 7 bases and J by 2 bases, with 5 bases of the junction left unmatched. The DNA of the CDR3 is TGTGCCAGCATGTTAGCGGGAGTTCAAGAGACCCAGTACTTC. Translated: CASMLAGVQETQYF.

J is TRBJ1-4 and V is TRBV4-1; D might be TRBD1 (5 bases). Trimming left V 3 bases short and J 8 bases short, with 7 bases between. The germline V gene has CDR1 MGHRA and CDR2 YSYEKL. There are 12 residues in the CDR3. The CDR3 sequence: CASSQRGEKLFF. The CDR3, as DNA: TGCGCCAGCAGCCAGCGGGGGGAAAAACTGTTTTTT.

This clone is deemed large (0.1 to 1%). The V gene is TRBV29-1, the J gene TRBJ1-1, with D possibly matching TRBD1 (6 bases). V lost 8 bases, J lost 1 base, and 23 bases lay in between. CDR1 is SQVTM, CDR2 ANQGSEA, per germline. The CDR3 has 16 residues. CDR3 sequence reads: CSSAERGARGNTEAFF. In DNA form, the CDR3 reads TGCAGCTCTGCGGAGCGGGGGGCACGTGGGAACACTGAAGCTTTCTTT.

The chain employs TRBV5-1 and TRBJ1-5; 7 nucleotides match TRBD1. With 3 bases clipped from V and 2 bases from J, the junction kept 5 bases outside the gene matches. The length of the CDR3 is 15 residues. Germline V gene data show CDR1 as SGHRS and CDR2 as YFSETQ. The CDR3 coding sequence is TGCGCCAGCAGCTCGGATGGACAGGGCAATCAGCCCCAGCATTTT. Translation: CASSSDGQGNQPQHF.

This clone was counted only a few times. This sequence joins TRBV11-3 and TRBJ2-3; TRBD2 aligns across 9 bases. The germline CDR1 and CDR2 sequences are SGHNT and YENEEA. With V trimmed by 5 bases and J by 3 bases, 3 bases remained unmatched. The CDR3 is made up of 14 amino acids. The CDR3, as DNA: TGTGCCAGCAGCAATAGCGGGGGAACAGATACGCAGTATTTT. Translation gives CASSNSGGTDTQYF.

By its share, this clone is medium-sized (0.01 to 0.1%). In DNA, the CDR3 is TGTGCCAGCAGGCGGGCGGGGGTCCAAGAGACCCAGTACTTC. It encodes CASRRAGVQETQYF. This sequence joins TRBV11-3 and TRBJ2-5, with 7 positions matching TRBD2. This CDR3 contains 14 residues. V dropped 6 bases and J dropped 1; count of bases not matched to a gene: 5. CDR1 SGHNT and CDR2 YENEEA come from the germline V gene.

This clone was counted a few times. The J gene is TRBJ1-2, the V gene TRBV9; possible D gene TRBD1, 6 bases. The CDR3 is 12 residues long. Between the trimmed V and J ends, which lost 4 bases and 7 bases, there was a span of 11 bases. The germline gives CDR1 SGDLS, CDR2 YYNGEE. CDR3 region: CASSYRESGYTF. DNA of the CDR3: TGTGCCAGCAGCTACAGGGAGTCTGGCTACACCTTC.

By sample fraction, this clone is medium-sized (0.01 to 0.1%). The rearrangement uses TRBV9 and TRBJ1-4; D gene unclear. Deletions cut 2 bases from V and 2 bases from J, with 7 bases between. Germline V gene sequence: CDR1 SGDLS, CDR2 YYNGEE. The CDR3 is 14 amino acids. CDR3 sequence reads: CASSVGGTNEKLFF. DNA of the CDR3: TGTGCCAGCAGCGTCGGCGGCACTAATGAAAAACTGTTTTTT.

V usage is TRBV19 and J usage is TRBJ1-2, with a weak D call TRBD1 (5 bases). V lost 8 bases to trimming and J lost 2 bases, with 12 bases between them. Germline CDR1 LNHDA, CDR2 SQIVND (reference sequence). The CDR3 has 13 residues. CDR3 sequence reads: CASFSRQNYGYTF. CDR3 sequence (DNA): TGTGCCAGTTTTTCTCGACAGAACTATGGCTACACCTTC.

J is TRBJ1-1 and V is TRBV9; D unresolved. This CDR3 spans 16 amino acids. Per the germline V gene, CDR1 is SGDLS and CDR2 is YYNGEE. V was trimmed by 5 bases and J by 0 bases, leaving 17 bases between them. The CDR3 coding sequence is TGTGCCAGCAGTGCAAAGGAGCTTTCCGTGAACACTGAAGCTTTCTTT. Its protein product is CASSAKELSVNTEAFF.

This clone was found a few times. This rearrangement joins TRBV6-8 to TRBJ2-3, with 7 bases matching TRBD1. This CDR3 has 13 residues. Germline CDR1 reads MNHGY; CDR2 reads SAAAGT. Trimming cost V 6 bases and J 6 bases; bases outside gene matches: 6. This chain's CDR3 is CASRATGVDTQYF. CDR3 sequence (DNA): TGTGCCAGCAGAGCCACAGGGGTGGATACGCAGTATTTT.

This clone was picked up a small number of times. V is TRBV9 and J is TRBJ2-1; D not certain. The CDR3 totals 13 residues. Germline CDR1 and CDR2: SGDLS and YYNGEE. Between the trimmed V and J ends, which lost 5 bases and 7 bases, there was a span of 13 bases. This CDR3 is CASSVETENEQFF. The DNA for the CDR3 is TGTGCCAGCAGTGTTGAGACTGAGAATGAGCAGTTCTTC.

V usage is TRBV28 and J usage is TRBJ1-2; D remains ambiguous. The CDR3 covers 14 residues. Germline CDR1 and CDR2: MDHEN and SYDVKM. Deletions cut 10 bases from V and 3 bases from J, with 18 bases between. The DNA for the CDR3 is TGTGCCACCGACCCCAGAGAGACCTACTATGGCTACACCTTC. Its protein product is CATDPRETYYGYTF.

V gene TRBV5-1 combines with J gene TRBJ2-7, with 9 bases matching TRBD1. Germline V gene data show CDR1 as SGHRS and CDR2 as YFSETQ. The ends lost 4 bases at V and 11 bases at J; junction bases unmatched: 16. CDR3 length: 15 residues. CDR3: CASSTDLSGTGREYF. As DNA, the CDR3 is TGCGCCAGCAGCACGGACCTATCCGGGACAGGGAGGGAGTACTTC.

This clone was counted a few times. The rearrangement links TRBV6-8 to TRBJ1-2; D might be TRBD1 (5 bases). Per the germline V gene, CDR1 is MNHGY and CDR2 is SAAAGT. The V gene lost 5 bases and the J gene lost 0 bases, with 13 bases spanning the gap. This CDR3 region has 15 residues. The CDR3 DNA reads as TGTGCCAGCAGTAAATGGGACGGAACTAACTATGGCTACACCTTC. Protein: CASSKWDGTNYGYTF.

This clone was seen only a few times. The chain uses TRBV6-8 and TRBJ2-7; 7 positions match TRBD1. The ends lost 2 bases at V and 6 bases at J; junction bases unmatched: 7. Looked up from germline, CDR1 is MNHGY and CDR2 is SAAAGT. The CDR3 extends over 14 amino acids. As DNA, the CDR3 is TGTGCCAGCAGTTACAGCGACAGGGTGGGCGAGCAGTACTTC. This sequence encodes CASSYSDRVGEQYF.

This chain joins TRBV19 and TRBJ2-5; 11 nucleotides align to TRBD1. From germline, CDR1 is LNHDA and CDR2 SQIVND (reference sequence). V dropped 7 bases and J dropped 5; count of bases not matched to a gene: 3. The CDR3 contains 13 residues. The DNA for the CDR3 is TGTGCCAGTACGGACAGGGGGCGCGAGACCCAGTACTTC. Protein product: CASTDRGRETQYF.

This clone was detected a few times. The genes are TRBV30 and TRBJ2-3, with D tentatively TRBD1 or TRBD2 (5 bases each). V was trimmed by 4 bases and J by 4 bases, leaving 21 bases between them. Germline CDR1 reads GTSNPN; CDR2 reads SVGIG (reference sequence). The length of the CDR3 is 16 residues. The CDR3 nucleotides are TGTGCCTGGAATTCCTTAATGGGGACGTCCTCAGATACGCAGTATTTT. Protein: CAWNSLMGTSSDTQYF.

V gene TRBV6-8 combines with J gene TRBJ1-1, with 7 bases aligning to TRBD1. Germline V CDR1 and CDR2: MNHGY, SAAAGT. The CDR3 length is 15 residues. Trimming removed 2 bases from V and 10 bases from J; junction bases left unmatched: 13. The DNA of the CDR3 is TGTGCCAGCAGTTACCTTGCCCTGGGAGGGGGCGCAGCTTTCTTT. As protein: CASSYLALGGGAAFF.

The rearrangement joins TRBV10-2 to TRBJ2-1, with TRBD2 matching over 10 bases. V lost 6 bases, J lost 6 bases, and 11 bases stayed unmatched. The CDR3 loop spans 16 amino acids. CDR1 and CDR2 (germline): WSHSY, SAAADI. CDR3 in amino acids: CASRAASSGSSNEQFF. The CDR3 coding sequence is TGCGCCAGCAGGGCGGCCTCTAGCGGGAGCTCCAATGAGCAGTTCTTC.

In its sample, this clone was seen a few times. The rearrangement links TRBV6-8 to TRBJ2-1; maybe TRBD2 (5 bases). Germline CDR1 MNHGY, CDR2 SAAAGT. The CDR3 covers 12 residues. V was clipped by 6 bases and J by 12 bases, with 15 bases between them. CDR3 DNA: TGTGCCAGCAGCTATGCCGGACTGGTGCAGTTCTTC. Encoded protein: CASSYAGLVQFF.

This clone has just a few counts. One junction end disagrees with the germline gene, perhaps due to a read error. The chain carries TRBV14 and TRBJ1-3; D remains unclear. Germline CDR1 is SGHDN and CDR2 is FVKESK. The CDR3 is 14 amino acids. CDR3 bases: TGTGCCAGCAGCCAGATATCCCGGTTGGGCCGGAAAGATTTT. Its translation: CASSQISRLGRKDF.

J is TRBJ2-3 and V is TRBV6-8; 14 bases are a match to TRBD2. The CDR3 runs 13 residues. Losses at the gene ends were 8 bases for V and 8 bases for J; bases not matched to a gene: 3. Germline CDR1 MNHGY, CDR2 SAAAGT. The CDR3 is CASGGTSGSTQYF. CDR3 bases: TGTGCCAGCGGAGGGACTAGCGGGAGTACGCAGTATTTT.

This clone is medium-sized by share. J is TRBJ1-1 and V is TRBV28; D perhaps matches TRBD1 (6 bases). The germline gives CDR1 MDHEN, CDR2 SYDVKM. V was cut by 6 bases and J by 1 base, with 12 bases left in between. The CDR3 consists of 14 residues. The CDR3 bases are TGTGCCAGCAGGGCTCCAGGGGAGAACACTGAAGCTTTCTTT. It is translated as CASRAPGENTEAFF. Together with reference TRBV28 and TRBJ1-1, the CDR3 gives the full variable domain: DVKVTQSSRYLVKRTGEKVFLECVQDMDHENMFWYRQDPGLGLRLIYFSYDVKMKEKGDIPEGYSVSREKKERFSLILESASTNQTSMYLCASRAPGENTEAFFGQGTRLTVV.

This chain connects TRBV11-3 to TRBJ1-4; weak D call: TRBD1 (5 bases). The CDR3 is made up of 14 amino acids. Germline V gene data show CDR1 as SGHNT and CDR2 as YENEEA. Between the trimmed V and J ends, which lost 3 bases and 2 bases, there was a span of 7 bases. CDR3 sequence (DNA): TGTGCCAGCAGCTTGGAGGGGACTAATGAAAAACTGTTTTTT. It encodes CASSLEGTNEKLFF. Full variable domain (missing parts from reference TRBV11-3 and TRBJ1-4): EAGVVQSPRYKIIEKKQPVAFWCNPISGHNTLYWYLQNLGQGPELLIRYENEEAVDDSQLPKDRFSAERLKGVDSTLKIQPAELGDSAVYLCASSLEGTNEKLFFGSGTQLSVL.

The rearrangement uses TRBV23-1 and TRBJ2-7; possibly TRBD2 for D (6 bases). TRBV23-1 is an ORF, with its function uncertain. The CDR3 consists of 15 residues. The V and J ends lost 9 bases and 3 bases respectively, with 21 bases between them. Here the CDR3 reads CARGRTGINGYEQYF. In DNA form, the CDR3 reads TGCGCCAGGGGGAGGACGGGGATCAACGGCTACGAGCAGTACTTC.

The chain carries TRBV19 and TRBJ1-1; perhaps TRBD1 as D (6 bases). Looked up from germline, CDR1 is LNHDA and CDR2 is SQIVND (reference sequence). With 3 bases removed from V and 0 bases from J, the gap between germline ends came to 8 bases. This CDR3 contains 14 residues. CDR3 nucleotides: TGTGCCAGTAGTATCGACAGGCTGAACACTGAAGCTTTCTTT. This codes for CASSIDRLNTEAFF.